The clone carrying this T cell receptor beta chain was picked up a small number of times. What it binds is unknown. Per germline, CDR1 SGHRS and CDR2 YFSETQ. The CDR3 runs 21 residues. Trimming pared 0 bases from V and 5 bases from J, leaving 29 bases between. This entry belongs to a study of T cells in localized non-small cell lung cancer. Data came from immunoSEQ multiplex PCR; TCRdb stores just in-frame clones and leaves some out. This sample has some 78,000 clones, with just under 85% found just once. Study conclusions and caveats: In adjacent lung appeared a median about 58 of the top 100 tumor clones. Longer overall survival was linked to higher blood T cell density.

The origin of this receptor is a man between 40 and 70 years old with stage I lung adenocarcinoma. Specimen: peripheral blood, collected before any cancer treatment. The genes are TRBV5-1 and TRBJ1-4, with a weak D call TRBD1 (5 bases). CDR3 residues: CASSLGITPGLTPLGNEKLFF. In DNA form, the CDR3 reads TGCGCCAGCAGCTTGGGTATCACCCCGGGACTTACCCCTCTTGGAAATGAAAAACTGTTTTTT. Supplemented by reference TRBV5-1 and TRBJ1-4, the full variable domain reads KAGVTQTPRYLIKTRGQQVTLSCSPISGHRSVSWYQQTPGQGLQFLFEYFSETQRNKGNFPGRFSGRQFSNSRSEMNVSTLELGDSALYLCASSLGITPGLTPLGNEKLFFGSGTQLSVL.